The TCR beta chain described here comes from a study of OX40 agonist ivuxolimab in advanced cancers. About the study: Hepatocellular carcinoma, melanoma, renal cell or head and neck cancer was diagnosed in the dose-escalation patients. Subjects had a mean age of roughly 57 years, with a range of about 23 to 90; just over 80% were male. Prior therapy, whether anti-PD-1, anti-PD-L1 or anti-CTLA-4, was allowed, and approximately 40% had some.

As to this clone: Antigen: not known.

General study findings and limits: Patients who responded partially at 0.1-3.0 mg/kg showed clonal expansion ranking among the lowest.

Data came from immunoSEQ multiplex PCR; TCRdb stores just in-frame clones and leaves some out. The data contain some 79,000 clones, about 94% of them singletons. The CDR3 is 15 residues long. V was pared by 2 bases and J by 5 bases, with 13 bases between. Per the germline V gene, CDR1 is KGHSY and CDR2 is FQNENV. The TCR was taken from an adult with an advanced solid tumor such as melanoma, head and neck, liver or kidney cancer. Sequencing was performed on CD4+ or CD8+ T cells sorted from blood, taken in a trial of the OX40 agonist ivuxolimab. This chain connects TRBV16 to TRBJ1-5, with D uncertain. In DNA, the CDR3 is TGTGCCAGCAGCCAAATCTCGGGGTTGGATCAGCCCCAGCATTTT. Protein: CASSQISGLDQPQHF. The full variable domain, with the rest looked up from reference TRBV16 and TRBJ1-5, is GEEVAQTPKHLVRGEGQKAKLYCAPIKGHSYVFWYQQVLKNEFKFLISFQNENVFDETGMPKERFSAKCLPNSPCSLEIQATKLEDSAVYFCASSQISGLDQPQHFGDGTRLSIL.